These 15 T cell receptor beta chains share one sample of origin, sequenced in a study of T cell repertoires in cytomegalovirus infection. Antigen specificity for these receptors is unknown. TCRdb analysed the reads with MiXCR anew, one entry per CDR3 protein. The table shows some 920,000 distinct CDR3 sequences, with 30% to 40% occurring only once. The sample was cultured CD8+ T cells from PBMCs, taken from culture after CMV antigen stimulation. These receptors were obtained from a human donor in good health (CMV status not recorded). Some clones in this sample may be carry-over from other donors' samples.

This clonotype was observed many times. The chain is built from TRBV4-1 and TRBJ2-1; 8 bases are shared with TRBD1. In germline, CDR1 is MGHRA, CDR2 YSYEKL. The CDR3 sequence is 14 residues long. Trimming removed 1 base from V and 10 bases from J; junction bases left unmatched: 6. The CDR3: CASSQALTGDEQFF. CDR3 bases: TGCGCCAGCAGCCAAGCCCTGACAGGGGACGAGCAGTTCTTC.

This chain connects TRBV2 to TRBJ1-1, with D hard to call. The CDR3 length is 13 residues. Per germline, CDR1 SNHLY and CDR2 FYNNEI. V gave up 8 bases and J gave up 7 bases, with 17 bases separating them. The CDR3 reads CASLGGIQDEAFF. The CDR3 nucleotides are TGTGCCAGCCTTGGAGGGATCCAGGATGAAGCTTTCTTT.

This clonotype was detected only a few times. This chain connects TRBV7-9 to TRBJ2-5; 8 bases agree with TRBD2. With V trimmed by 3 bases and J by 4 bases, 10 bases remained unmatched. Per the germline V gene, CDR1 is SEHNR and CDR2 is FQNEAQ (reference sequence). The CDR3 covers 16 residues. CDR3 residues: CASSFSSGGIGETQYF. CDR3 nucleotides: TGTGCCAGCAGCTTTTCAAGCGGGGGAATCGGAGAGACCCAGTACTTC.

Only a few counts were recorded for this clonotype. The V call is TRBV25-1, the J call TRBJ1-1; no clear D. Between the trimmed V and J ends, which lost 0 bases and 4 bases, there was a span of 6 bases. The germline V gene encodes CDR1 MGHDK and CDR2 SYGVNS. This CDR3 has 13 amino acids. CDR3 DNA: TGTGCCAGCAGTGAATACGGCAGCACTGAAGCTTTCTTT. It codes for CASSEYGSTEAFF.

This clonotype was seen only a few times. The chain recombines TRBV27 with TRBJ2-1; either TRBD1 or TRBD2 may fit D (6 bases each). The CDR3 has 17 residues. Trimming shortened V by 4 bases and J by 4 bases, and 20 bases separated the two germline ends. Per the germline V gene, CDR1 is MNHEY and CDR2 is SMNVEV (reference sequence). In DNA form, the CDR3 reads TGTGCCAGCAGTTACTCATCCGGGGGCCAGACGTACAATGAGCAGTTCTTC. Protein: CASSYSSGGQTYNEQFF.

The CDR3 protein is CASSYPGASYGYTF. CDR3 bases: TGTGCCAGCAGTTACCCGGGGGCCTCCTATGGCTACACCTTC. The J gene is TRBJ1-2, the V gene TRBV6-6; D may be TRBD1 (6 bases). CDR3 size: 14 residues. From germline, CDR1 is MNHNY and CDR2 SVGAGI (reference sequence). The V end lost 2 bases, the J end lost 4 bases, and 11 bases lay between the germline ends.

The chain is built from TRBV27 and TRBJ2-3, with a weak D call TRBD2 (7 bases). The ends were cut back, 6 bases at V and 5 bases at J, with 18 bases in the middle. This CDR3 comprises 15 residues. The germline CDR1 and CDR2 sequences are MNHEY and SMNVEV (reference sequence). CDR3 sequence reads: CASSMLGGAIDTQYF. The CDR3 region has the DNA TGTGCCAGCAGCATGTTAGGGGGGGCTATAGATACGCAGTATTTT.

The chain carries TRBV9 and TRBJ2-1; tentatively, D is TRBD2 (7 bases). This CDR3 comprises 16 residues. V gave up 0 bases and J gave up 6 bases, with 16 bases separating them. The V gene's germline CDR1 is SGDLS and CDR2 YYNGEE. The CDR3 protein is CASSVAGGASTNEQFF. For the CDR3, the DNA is TGTGCCAGCAGCGTAGCTGGGGGGGCTTCAACCAATGAGCAGTTCTTC.

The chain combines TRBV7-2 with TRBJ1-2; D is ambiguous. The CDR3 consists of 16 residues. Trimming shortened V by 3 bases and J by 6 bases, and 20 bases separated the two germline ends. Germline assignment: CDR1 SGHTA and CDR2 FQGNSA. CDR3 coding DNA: TGTGCCAGCAGCTTCATACGCCTCATTTATCAGGATGGCTACACCTTC. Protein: CASSFIRLIYQDGYTF.

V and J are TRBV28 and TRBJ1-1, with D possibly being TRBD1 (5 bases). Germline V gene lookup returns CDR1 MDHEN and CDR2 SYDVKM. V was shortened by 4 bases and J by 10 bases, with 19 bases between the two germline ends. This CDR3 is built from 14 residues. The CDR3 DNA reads TGTGCCAGCAGTTCTCTGTTTTTGGGGGAACGAGCTTTCTTT. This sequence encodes CASSSLFLGERAFF. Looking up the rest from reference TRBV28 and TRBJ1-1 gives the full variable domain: DVKVTQSSRYLVKRTGEKVFLECVQDMDHENMFWYRQDPGLGLRLIYFSYDVKMKEKGDIPEGYSVSREKKERFSLILESASTNQTSMYLCASSSLFLGERAFFGQGTRLTVV.

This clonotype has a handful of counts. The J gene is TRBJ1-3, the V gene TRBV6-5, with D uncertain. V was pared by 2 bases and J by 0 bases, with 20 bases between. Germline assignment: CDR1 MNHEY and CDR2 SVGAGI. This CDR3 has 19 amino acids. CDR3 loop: CASSYDALSFIDSGNTIYF. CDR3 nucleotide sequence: TGTGCCAGCAGTTACGATGCCCTTTCTTTTATCGACTCTGGAAACACCATATATTTT.

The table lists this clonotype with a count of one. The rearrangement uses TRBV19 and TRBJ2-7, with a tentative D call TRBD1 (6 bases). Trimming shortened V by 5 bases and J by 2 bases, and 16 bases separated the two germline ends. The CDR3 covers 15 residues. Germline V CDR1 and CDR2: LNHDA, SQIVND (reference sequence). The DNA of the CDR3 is TGTGCCAGTAGTTCCGTGGGGGCCTCGGCCTACGAGCAGTACTTC. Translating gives CASSSVGASAYEQYF.

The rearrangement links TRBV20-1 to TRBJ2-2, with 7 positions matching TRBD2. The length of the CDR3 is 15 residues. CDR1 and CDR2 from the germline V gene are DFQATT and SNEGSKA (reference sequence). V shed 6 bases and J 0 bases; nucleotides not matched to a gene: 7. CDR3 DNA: TGCAGTGCCGCGGGGGTAACGACGAACACCGGGGAGCTGTTTTTT. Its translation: CSAAGVTTNTGELFF.

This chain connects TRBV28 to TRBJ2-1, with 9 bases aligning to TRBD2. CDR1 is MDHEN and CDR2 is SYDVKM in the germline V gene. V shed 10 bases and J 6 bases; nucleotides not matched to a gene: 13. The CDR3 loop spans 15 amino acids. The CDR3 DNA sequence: TGTGCCACTGAGAAGCGGGGGGTCGGGTCCAATGAGCAGTTCTTC. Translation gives CATEKRGVGSNEQFF.

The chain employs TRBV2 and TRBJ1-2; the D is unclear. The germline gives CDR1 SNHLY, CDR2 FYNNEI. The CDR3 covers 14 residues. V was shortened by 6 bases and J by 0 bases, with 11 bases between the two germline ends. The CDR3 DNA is TGTGCCAGCAGGGGCAGGCCCGCTAACTATGGCTACACCTTC. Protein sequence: CASRGRPANYGYTF.